Below, 32 T cell receptor beta chains from the same sample are listed, as sequenced in a study of T cell changes during pregnancy in multiple sclerosis. Assay: immunoSEQ multiplex PCR; the TCRdb copy retains only in-frame clones and omits some. The sample has tens of thousands of clones, 90% to 95% seen once; the top ten hold 0.6% to 0.9%. Specimen: CD4+ T cells from peripheral blood mononuclear cells, collected in the first trimester of pregnancy. The receptors here all came from a female donor with multiple sclerosis, enrolled in a pregnancy study.

This clone was detected a few times. The gene calls are TRBV2 and TRBJ2-2, with 7 bases matching TRBD1. Germline V CDR1 and CDR2: SNHLY, FYNNEI. Trimming took 3 bases from V and 5 from J; bases not matched to a gene: 9. The CDR3 spans 16 residues. The CDR3: CASSERGGEGTGELFF. The CDR3 nucleotides are TGTGCCAGCAGTGAGCGAGGGGGCGAAGGGACCGGGGAGCTGTTTTTT.

The chain couples TRBV11-3 to TRBJ1-1, with D perhaps TRBD1 (6 bases). V gave up 1 base and J gave up 1 base, with 7 bases separating them. Germline CDR1 SGHNT, CDR2 YENEEA. CDR3 length: 14 amino acids. CDR3 nucleotide sequence: TGTGCCAGCAGCTTAGGGACAGAGAACACTGAAGCTTTCTTT. Its protein is CASSLGTENTEAFF.

This chain joins TRBV7-2 and TRBJ2-7; 12 positions match TRBD2. J was trimmed by 4 bases and V by 4 bases; bases with no gene match: 2. The germline CDR1 and CDR2 sequences are SGHTA and FQGNSA. CDR3 length: 14 amino acids. CDR3 amino acids: CASSSLAGGYEQYF. The CDR3 DNA reads as TGTGCCAGCAGCTCTCTAGCGGGGGGGTACGAGCAGTACTTC. Combining the CDR3 with reference TRBV7-2 and TRBJ2-7 gives the whole variable domain GAGVSQSPSNKVTEKGKDVELRCDPISGHTALYWYRQSLGQGLEFLIYFQGNSAPDKSGLPSDRFSAERTGGSVSTLTIQRTQQEDSAVYLCASSSLAGGYEQYFGPGTRLTVT.

The chain couples TRBV5-5 to TRBJ2-3, with TRBD2 as a possible D gene (6 bases). Deletions cut 9 bases from V and 3 bases from J, with 11 bases between. The CDR3 totals 12 residues. Per germline, CDR1 SGHKS and CDR2 YYEKEE (reference sequence). The CDR3 DNA reads as TGTGCCACGGGGGAGAGAACAGATACGCAGTATTTT. Amino acid sequence: CATGERTDTQYF.

This clone was recorded once. The CDR3 loop reads CASSLGGTRETQYF. CDR3 coding DNA: TGCGCCAGCAGCTTAGGGGGAACGCGGGAGACCCAGTACTTC. The rearrangement joins TRBV5-1 to TRBJ2-5; weak D call: TRBD1 (6 bases). Germline V gene sequence: CDR1 SGHRS, CDR2 YFSETQ. The CDR3 sequence is 14 residues long. V dropped 2 bases and J dropped 5 bases, with 13 bases sitting between them.

CDR3 residues: CASSRSNAGVEQYF. In DNA, the CDR3 is TGTGCCAGCAGCCGCAGTAATGCAGGGGTTGAGCAGTACTTC. The genes are TRBV7-2 and TRBJ2-7; a possible D gene is TRBD1 (6 bases). The germline V gene has CDR1 SGHTA and CDR2 FQGNSA. The CDR3 is 14 residues long. Trimming shortened V by 5 bases and J by 7 bases, and 18 bases separated the two germline ends.

This clone was found once. V usage is TRBV10-3 and J usage is TRBJ2-1; 8 nucleotides align to TRBD2. The CDR3 runs to 14 residues. CDR1 ENHRY and CDR2 SYGVKD come from the germline V gene. The V gene end was trimmed by 1 base and the J gene end by 10 bases; junction bases not matched to a gene: 6. The CDR3 sequence: CAISELRGVGEQFF. In DNA form, the CDR3 reads TGTGCCATCAGTGAGTTGCGGGGGGTCGGGGAGCAGTTCTTC.

V is TRBV21-1 and J is TRBJ2-7; the tabulated D call, TRBD2, remains unverified against the DNA. TRBV21-1 is a pseudogene locus. This CDR3 is 13 amino acids long. The CDR3 DNA reads as TGTGCCAGCAGCCAACTCGGGGACTACGAGCAGTACTTC. Its protein is CASSQLGDYEQYF.

This chain joins TRBV5-6 and TRBJ1-2; TRBD1 matches 8 bases. The germline gives CDR1 SGHDT, CDR2 YYEEEE. With 4 bases clipped from V and 10 bases from J, the junction kept 6 bases outside the gene matches. The CDR3 contains 12 residues. CDR3 region: CASSRTGNIYTF. CDR3 nucleotides: TGTGCCAGCAGCAGGACAGGGAACATCTACACCTTC.

The gene calls are TRBV30 and TRBJ1-2, with 8 positions matching TRBD1. CDR1 and CDR2 from the germline V gene are GTSNPN and SVGIG (reference sequence). Trimming removed 4 bases from V and 6 bases from J; junction bases left unmatched: 7. CDR3 length: 13 amino acids. The CDR3 DNA reads as TGTGCCTGGAACCCGGACAGGGCGAATGGCTACACCTTC. Protein product: CAWNPDRANGYTF.

The rearrangement joins TRBV7-9 to TRBJ2-1, with 8 bases lining up with TRBD1. CDR1 and CDR2 (germline): SEHNR, FQNEAQ (reference sequence). After removal of 4 bases from V and 10 bases from J, the junction contained 3 bases not matched to a gene. The CDR3 contains 12 residues. The CDR3 DNA sequence: TGTGCCAGCAGCTCACAGGGGGGCGAGCAGTTCTTC. This gives the protein CASSSQGGEQFF.

The V call is TRBV5-1, the J call TRBJ2-2; D possibly corresponds to TRBD2 (5 bases). Germline V gene lookup returns CDR1 SGHRS and CDR2 YFSETQ. V lost 7 bases and J 5 bases, leaving 12 bases between the germline ends. This CDR3 region has 13 residues. The CDR3 DNA reads TGCGCCAGCGTTCCCACGGGGACCGGGGAGCTGTTTTTT. Protein: CASVPTGTGELFF.

J is TRBJ2-2 and V is TRBV18; TRBD2 might be the D (5 bases). In germline, CDR1 is KGHSH, CDR2 LQKENI. The CDR3 spans 14 residues. The germline V and J ends were trimmed by 3 bases and 4 bases, with 9 bases remaining between them. The CDR3 nucleotides are TGTGCCAGCTCACCTATCAGCGGCACCGGGGAGCTGTTTTTT. Its translation is CASSPISGTGELFF.

The chain recombines TRBV6-6 with TRBJ2-6, with 8 nucleotides matching TRBD1. Germline V gene sequence: CDR1 MNHNY, CDR2 SVGAGI (reference sequence). The CDR3 sequence is 15 residues long. J gave up 1 base and V 6 bases, and 2 bases lay outside the gene matches. CDR3 DNA sequence: TGTGCCAGCAGCGACAGGGGTTCTGGGGCCAACGTCCTGACTTTC. It is translated as CASSDRGSGANVLTF.

As DNA, the CDR3 is TGCAGCGTTGCAGGAGGGACAGGTCATCTTGCTAGCACAGATACGCAGTATTTT. It yields the protein CSVAGGTGHLASTDTQYF. This chain uses TRBV29-1 with TRBJ2-3; 8 bases match TRBD1. CDR1 is SQVTM, CDR2 ANQGSEA, per germline. The V segment lost 4 bases and the J segment 0 bases; nucleotides outside the gene matches: 15. The CDR3 runs to 18 residues.

V gene TRBV19 combines with J gene TRBJ2-2; 12 bases agree with TRBD1. The CDR3 has 15 residues. The germline CDR1 and CDR2 sequences are LNHDA and SQIVND (reference sequence). V dropped 7 bases and J dropped 13; count of bases not matched to a gene: 13. The CDR3 sequence: CASNSGTGGFRGLFF. CDR3 in DNA: TGTGCCAGTAATTCCGGGACAGGGGGCTTTCGGGGGCTGTTTTTT. The full variable domain, completed using reference TRBV19 and TRBJ2-2, is DGGITQSPKYLFRKEGQNVTLSCEQNLNHDAMYWYRQDPGQGLRLIYYSQIVNDFQKGDIAEGYSVSREKKESFPLTVTSAQKNPTAFYLCASNSGTGGFRGLFFGEGSRLTVL.

A single count supports this clone. The chain recombines TRBV11-1 with TRBJ2-7; 7 bases are shared with TRBD2. CDR3 length: 17 amino acids. V lost 4 bases and J lost 4; bases outside the gene matches: 16. CDR1 and CDR2 from the germline V gene are SGHAT and FQDESV (reference sequence). The CDR3 protein is CASSSPRVGGRLYEQYF. CDR3 in DNA: TGTGCCAGCAGCTCACCGAGGGTGGGCGGGAGATTATACGAGCAGTACTTC.

The V and J genes are TRBV18 and TRBJ2-5, with D tentatively TRBD1 (6 bases). Looked up from germline, CDR1 is KGHSH and CDR2 is LQKENI. Trimming stripped 9 bases from V and 1 base from J, with 15 bases between. This CDR3 has 14 amino acids. CDR3: CASSYQQGQETQYF. The CDR3 DNA reads TGTGCCAGTTCCTATCAACAGGGCCAAGAGACCCAGTACTTC.

This clone was seen once. The junction does not match germline at one end; this may be a read error. The CDR3 loop reads CASSFGAGVSEAFF. The CDR3 DNA reads as TGTGCTAGTAGTTTTGGGGCAGGGGTTAGTGAAGCTTTCTTT. The chain carries TRBV12-5 and TRBJ1-1; possibly TRBD1 for D (6 bases). Germline V gene data show CDR1 as LGHNT and CDR2 as FRNRAP. The CDR3 has 14 amino acids.

The rearrangement uses TRBV18 and TRBJ1-2; 7 bases map to TRBD1. J was trimmed by 8 bases and V by 5 bases; bases with no gene match: 11. CDR3 length: 14 amino acids. Looked up from germline, CDR1 is KGHSH and CDR2 is LQKENI. The CDR3 bases are TGTGCCAGCTCAGCGGGACAGCATTTTGAGGGCTACACCTTC. Translated, it gives CASSAGQHFEGYTF.

Only a few counts were recorded for this clone. This chain links TRBV6-5 with TRBJ1-3; D is perhaps TRBD1 (5 bases). Trimming left V 6 bases short and J 1 base short, with 10 bases between. The CDR3 is 14 amino acids. In germline, CDR1 is MNHEY, CDR2 SVGAGI. The CDR3 sequence is CASREGASGNTIYF. The CDR3 nucleotides are TGTGCCAGCAGGGAAGGGGCGTCTGGAAACACCATATATTTT.

This chain connects TRBV19 to TRBJ1-6, with D tentatively TRBD1 (5 bases). The ends were cut back, 4 bases at V and 9 bases at J, with 16 bases in the middle. This CDR3 comprises 15 residues. The germline V gene encodes CDR1 LNHDA and CDR2 SQIVND (reference sequence). The CDR3 reads CASSKGPGPSSPLHF. CDR3 bases: TGTGCCAGTAGTAAGGGGCCCGGGCCCAGTTCACCCCTCCACTTT.

This clone was seen only a few times. The rearrangement links TRBV27 to TRBJ1-2; TRBD1 agrees at 9 bases. V trimming: 5 bases; J trimming: 4 bases; junction bases outside the gene matches: 2. The CDR3 totals 13 residues. Germline CDR1 reads MNHEY; CDR2 reads SMNVEV (reference sequence). DNA for the CDR3: TGTGCCAGCAGTGCGGGACAGGGCTATGGCTACACCTTC. Amino acid sequence: CASSAGQGYGYTF.

V and J are TRBV19 and TRBJ1-6; TRBD1 might be the D (5 bases). The CDR3 runs to 13 residues. The V and J ends lost 8 bases and 7 bases respectively, with 12 bases between them. Per the germline V gene, CDR1 is LNHDA and CDR2 is SQIVND (reference sequence). The CDR3 spells CASAAGVNSPLHF. CDR3 coding DNA: TGTGCCAGTGCCGCGGGGGTAAATTCACCCCTCCACTTT.

The J gene is TRBJ2-5, the V gene TRBV5-4; 11 nucleotides match TRBD2. Per germline, CDR1 SGHNT and CDR2 YYREEE (reference sequence). Trimming cost V 1 base and J 2 bases; bases outside gene matches: 4. The CDR3 extends over 16 amino acids. The CDR3 region is CASSLKASGGQETQYF. In nucleotides, the CDR3 is TGTGCCAGCAGCTTGAAGGCTAGCGGGGGGCAAGAGACCCAGTACTTC.

This CDR3 is CASSPGQGNYGYTF. The CDR3 bases are TGTGCCAGCAGCCCGGGACAGGGGAACTATGGCTACACCTTC. The chain combines TRBV5-4 with TRBJ1-2, with 10 bases fitting TRBD1. CDR1 is SGHNT, CDR2 YYREEE, per germline (reference sequence). The junction had 2 bases not matched to a gene; V was cut back by 4 bases and J by 2 bases. The length of the CDR3 is 14 residues.

The chain uses TRBV9 and TRBJ1-1, with D possibly TRBD1 on 5 matching bases. CDR3 size: 15 residues. The germline V gene encodes CDR1 SGDLS and CDR2 YYNGEE. V was pared by 0 bases and J by 3 bases, with 12 bases between. DNA for the CDR3: TGTGCCAGCAGCGTAGTAGCAGGGCGAGACACTGAAGCTTTCTTT. Encoded protein: CASSVVAGRDTEAFF.

V is TRBV18 and J is TRBJ2-7; tentatively, D is TRBD1 (6 bases). Looked up from germline, CDR1 is KGHSH and CDR2 is LQKENI. The V end was cut by 5 bases, the J end by 4 bases, with 9 bases between. The length of the CDR3 is 12 residues. The CDR3 nucleotides read TGTGCCAGCTCAGGGGACATGTACGAGCAGTACTTC. As protein: CASSGDMYEQYF. The full variable domain, completed using reference TRBV18 and TRBJ2-7, is NAGVMQNPRHLVRRRGQEARLRCSPMKGHSHVYWYRQLPEEGLKFMVYLQKENIIDESGMPKERFSAEFPKEGPSILRIQQVVRGDSAAYFCASSGDMYEQYFGPGTRLTVT.

The J gene is TRBJ2-7, the V gene TRBV11-3; 8 nucleotides align to TRBD1. From germline, CDR1 is SGHNT and CDR2 YENEEA. This CDR3 is built from 15 residues. The trim removed 1 base at V and 3 bases at J, leaving 5 bases unmatched. In DNA, the CDR3 is TGTGCCAGCAGCTTAGTGGCAGGGACAGGCTACGAGCAGTACTTC. As protein: CASSLVAGTGYEQYF.

The V call is TRBV20-1, the J call TRBJ2-5, with a weak D call TRBD1 (6 bases). With 3 bases removed from V and 4 bases from J, the gap between germline ends came to 6 bases. CDR1 is DFQATT and CDR2 is SNEGSKA in the germline V gene (reference sequence). The CDR3 is made up of 11 amino acids. The CDR3 DNA reads as TGCAGTGCTAGGACAGGAGAGACCCAGTACTTC. It translates to CSARTGETQYF.

The chain carries TRBV9 and TRBJ2-2; 8 positions agree with TRBD2. V gave up 4 bases and J gave up 5 bases; unmatched junction bases: 10. The CDR3 is made up of 16 amino acids. The V gene's germline CDR1 is SGDLS and CDR2 YYNGEE. CDR3 loop: CASSPHGVAGTGELFF. CDR3 nucleotide sequence: TGTGCCAGCAGCCCCCATGGGGTAGCGGGGACCGGGGAGCTGTTTTTT.

The J gene is TRBJ1-1, the V gene TRBV5-4; TRBD1 matches 7 bases. Germline V gene lookup returns CDR1 SGHNT and CDR2 YYREEE (reference sequence). This CDR3 has 16 amino acids. Trimming at V came to 0 bases and at J to 1 base, leaving 6 bases not matched to a gene. CDR3 in DNA: TGTGCCAGCAGCTTGGCCCCCAGGGGGGCGAACACTGAAGCTTTCTTT. Protein sequence: CASSLAPRGANTEAFF.